What follows are 17 T cell receptor beta chains derived from one specimen sequenced in a study of blood T cell repertoires in COVID-19. This table comes from immunoSEQ multiplex PCR, and its TCRdb copy is limited to in-frame clones, with some not included. The sample carries roughly 200,000 clones, roughly 79% recorded once. The specimen sequenced was peripheral blood. These receptors were obtained from a middle-aged woman with COVID-19, enrolled during active disease.

This clone was counted once. The V and J genes are TRBV6-5 and TRBJ2-1; D is possibly TRBD1 (6 bases). V gave up 9 bases and J gave up 8 bases, with 17 bases separating them. The CDR3 runs 13 residues. Germline V lookup: CDR1 MNHEY, CDR2 SVGAGI. The CDR3 protein is CASNHTGFDEQFF. CDR3 bases: TGTGCCAGTAACCACACAGGGTTCGATGAGCAGTTCTTC.

V is TRBV7-9 and J is TRBJ2-7, with 9 bases aligning to TRBD1. V was pared by 1 base and J by 5 bases, with 9 bases of the junction left unmatched. The CDR3 has 16 residues. Germline lookup yields CDR1 SEHNR and CDR2 FQNEAQ (reference sequence). CDR3: CASSLEFGTGRHEQYF. The CDR3, as DNA: TGTGCCAGCAGCTTAGAATTTGGGACAGGGAGACACGAGCAGTACTTC.

V is TRBV4-2 and J is TRBJ1-5; TRBD1 might be the D (5 bases). Germline CDR1 and CDR2: LGHNA and YNFKEQ. Deletions cut 6 bases from V and 3 bases from J, with 12 bases between. The CDR3 is made up of 14 amino acids. The CDR3 DNA reads TGTGCCAGCAGTGGCGGGGGGGTCAATCAGCCCCAGCATTTT. Its translation: CASSGGGVNQPQHF.

The V and J genes are TRBV2 and TRBJ2-5, with unresolved D. Trimming pared 3 bases from V and 5 bases from J, leaving 10 bases between. Germline V gives CDR1 SNHLY, CDR2 FYNNEI. The CDR3 runs 13 residues. Here the CDR3 DNA reads TGTGCCAGCAGTGATGTTAGTCGGGAGACCCAGTACTTC. Translation gives CASSDVSRETQYF.

The chain uses TRBV27 and TRBJ2-1, with D uncertain. This CDR3 contains 15 residues. CDR1 and CDR2 from the germline V gene are MNHEY and SMNVEV (reference sequence). The V and J ends lost 3 bases and 6 bases respectively, with 15 bases between them. CDR3 DNA sequence: TGTGCCAGCAGTTTTGTTATAAGGAGCCTCAATGAGCAGTTCTTC. Translated: CASSFVIRSLNEQFF.

V gene TRBV6-1 combines with J gene TRBJ1-1; unclear D gene. V dropped 2 bases and J dropped 8 bases, with 9 bases sitting between them. Germline V gives CDR1 MNHNS, CDR2 SASEGT. The CDR3 has 12 residues. The CDR3 DNA is TGTGCCAGCAGTGAATCGAGGTCGGAAGCTTTCTTT. Translation gives CASSESRSEAFF.

Written as DNA, the CDR3 is TGTGCCAGCATCTCCCCTTCGGGACTCTTGAACACTGAAGCTTTCTTT. Amino acids: CASISPSGLLNTEAFF. The chain employs TRBV11-2 and TRBJ1-1; TRBD1 is a possible D gene (5 bases). The CDR3 contains 16 residues. Trimming stripped 7 bases from V and 0 bases from J, with 18 bases between. Germline-derived CDR1 and CDR2 are SGHAT and FQNNGV.

This chain links TRBV10-2 with TRBJ2-1, with 7 bases identical to TRBD2. Germline loops: CDR1 WSHSY, CDR2 SAAADI. The CDR3 is 15 amino acids. Germline trimming cut 3 bases from V and 3 bases from J; bases unmatched to any gene: 5. In DNA form, the CDR3 reads TGCGCCAGCAGTGATGGAACTAGCGTCTACAATGAGCAGTTCTTC. As protein: CASSDGTSVYNEQFF.

The V and J genes are TRBV7-8 and TRBJ1-2, with D possibly being TRBD1 (6 bases). The V end was cut by 1 base, the J end by 4 bases, with 10 bases between. Germline CDR1 SGHVS, CDR2 FQNEAQ. The CDR3 has 14 residues. CDR3: CASSLESDSYGYTF. CDR3 DNA sequence: TGTGCCAGCAGCTTAGAATCGGACAGCTATGGCTACACCTTC.

CDR3 nucleotide sequence: TGTGCCAGCAGTGACTTCGGGACAGGCACAGATACGCAGTATTTT. Protein product: CASSDFGTGTDTQYF. The chain joins TRBV2 to TRBJ2-3; TRBD1 agrees at 7 bases. The CDR3 runs to 15 residues. Germline V CDR1 and CDR2: SNHLY, FYNNEI. V shed 3 bases and J 1 base; nucleotides not matched to a gene: 4. The whole variable domain, filled in from reference TRBV2 and TRBJ2-3, reads EPEVTQTPSHQVTQMGQEVILRCVPISNHLYFYWYRQILGQKVEFLVSFYNNEISEKSEIFDDQFSVERPDGSNFTLKIRSTKLEDSAMYFCASSDFGTGTDTQYFGPGTRLTVL.

The genes are TRBV15 and TRBJ1-1; tentative D call: TRBD1 (5 bases). The CDR3 has 13 amino acids. Germline CDR1 reads LNHNV; CDR2 reads YYDKDF (reference sequence). V was cut by 2 bases and J by 5 bases, with 9 bases left in between. The CDR3 is CATSRRGGTEAFF. Written as DNA, the CDR3 is TGTGCCACCAGCAGAAGGGGTGGGACTGAAGCTTTCTTT.

This clone showed up just once. This rearrangement joins TRBV12-3 or TRBV12-4 to TRBJ2-1; tentative D call: TRBD1 (6 bases). The CDR3 length is 12 residues. Trimming shortened V by 4 bases and J by 10 bases, and 11 bases separated the two germline ends. The CDR3 nucleotides are TGTGCCAGCAGTTCGGCAAGGGGGGAGCAGTTCTTC. Translated, it gives CASSSARGEQFF.

The chain is built from TRBV4-1 and TRBJ2-5; unclear D gene. With 1 base removed from V and 4 bases from J, the gap between germline ends came to 7 bases. Germline lookup yields CDR1 MGHRA and CDR2 YSYEKL. The CDR3 extends over 13 amino acids. CDR3 coding DNA: TGCGCCAGCAGCCAAGCCCCGTCAGAGACCCAGTACTTC. It encodes CASSQAPSETQYF.

The chain recombines TRBV10-3 with TRBJ2-2, with TRBD1 matching 9 bases. The CDR3 covers 18 residues. Germline CDR1 ENHRY, CDR2 SYGVKD. Losses at the gene ends were 5 bases for V and 6 bases for J; bases not matched to a gene: 16. CDR3 loop: CAISTLYPPGQGAGELFF. As DNA, the CDR3 is TGTGCCATCAGTACCCTCTATCCCCCGGGACAGGGAGCCGGGGAGCTGTTTTTT.

The chain employs TRBV19 and TRBJ1-5; D not resolved. Trimming shortened V by 1 base and J by 4 bases, and 8 bases separated the two germline ends. Germline values: CDR1 LNHDA, CDR2 SQIVND (reference sequence). The CDR3 is made up of 14 amino acids. CDR3 in amino acids: CASSIAPGNQPQHF. The DNA for the CDR3 is TGTGCCAGTAGTATAGCTCCGGGGAATCAGCCCCAGCATTTT.

The chain combines TRBV9 with TRBJ2-5; D is possibly TRBD1 (5 bases). CDR1 and CDR2 from the germline V gene are SGDLS and YYNGEE. The CDR3 sequence is 14 residues long. V shed 3 bases and J shed 5 bases, with 14 bases lying between them. DNA of the CDR3: TGTGCCAGCAGCGGAACAGGTTCGGAGGAGACCCAGTACTTC. This encodes CASSGTGSEETQYF. Full variable domain (outside the CDR3, taken from reference TRBV9 and TRBJ2-5): DSGVTQTPKHLITATGQRVTLRCSPRSGDLSVYWYQQSLDQGLQFLIQYYNGEERAKGNILERFSAQQFPDLHSELNLSSLELGDSALYFCASSGTGSEETQYFGPGTRLLVL.

The chain's CDR3 is CASSYSRSSSEAFF. CDR3 DNA sequence: TGTGCCAGCAGTTACTCGAGGAGTAGCTCTGAAGCTTTCTTT. The chain employs TRBV6-5 and TRBJ1-1; D remains ambiguous. The V end lost 0 bases, the J end lost 6 bases, and 11 bases lay between the germline ends. CDR3 length: 14 amino acids. CDR1 and CDR2 (germline): MNHEY, SVGAGI.